The 20 T cell receptor beta chains given below trace back to one sample, sequenced in a study of cytomegalovirus exposure and HLA in healthy donors (dated by TCRdb to about 2017). The library relied on the immunoSEQ multiplex PCR assay. For the multiplex PCR, a mixture combining 60 forward primers for TCR Vbeta segments and 13 reverse primers for TCR Jbeta segments was used. What TCRdb holds here is the immuneACCESS table cut down to in-frame rearrangements. Part of the clones is not present; checked against another copy, under half of the missing clones reflect an unresolved V gene, and the others are unexplained. For this sample there are some 150,000 clones; approximately 80% appear just once. The top ten hold 0.95% to 1.5% of the sample. Sequences were obtained from PBMCs. The receptors come from a woman aged 45-65 years in good health and CMV-seronegative.

The chain links TRBV7-2 to TRBJ1-2, with 8 bases that match TRBD1. Germline-derived CDR1 and CDR2 are SGHTA and FQGNSA. The CDR3 is 13 amino acids. With V trimmed by 5 bases and J by 4 bases, 3 bases remained unmatched. The chain's CDR3 is CASSPTGAYGYTF. The CDR3 DNA reads as TGTGCCAGCAGCCCGACAGGGGCCTATGGCTACACCTTC.

This clone occurred once. The chain employs TRBV27 and TRBJ1-6, with TRBD1 identical over 9 bases. This CDR3 is 19 amino acids long. V shed 5 bases and J 2 bases; nucleotides not matched to a gene: 13. The germline CDR1 and CDR2 sequences are MNHEY and SMNVEV (reference sequence). The CDR3 DNA sequence: TGTGCCAGCAGTGACAACGTCCCCGGGACAGGGACCTATAATTCACCCCTCCACTTT. Translated, it gives CASSDNVPGTGTYNSPLHF.

The J gene is TRBJ1-3, the V gene TRBV5-6; tentatively, D is TRBD1 (6 bases). V shed 3 bases and J shed 0 bases, with 19 bases lying between them. CDR3 length equals 18 residues. Per the germline V gene, CDR1 is SGHDT and CDR2 is YYEEEE. CDR3 region: CASSYTKIWTVSGNTIYF. CDR3 nucleotides: TGTGCCAGCAGCTATACCAAGATCTGGACAGTCTCTGGAAACACCATATATTTT.

CDR3 nucleotides: TGTGCCAGCAGCTTGAACAGGGGGCTCTCCTACAATGAGCAGTTCTTC. It encodes CASSLNRGLSYNEQFF. This chain links TRBV11-1 with TRBJ2-1; TRBD1 aligns across 9 bases. CDR1 and CDR2 (germline): SGHAT, FQDESV (reference sequence). Germline trimming cut 3 bases from V and 0 bases from J; bases unmatched to any gene: 3. CDR3 length equals 16 residues.

The chain has TRBV19 and TRBJ2-5, with a tentative D call TRBD2 (5 bases). Deletions cut 6 bases from V and 5 bases from J, with 13 bases between. Per germline, CDR1 LNHDA and CDR2 SQIVND (reference sequence). The CDR3 is made up of 13 amino acids. CDR3 bases: TGTGCCAGTAGCCCTACTAGTTATGAGACCCAGTACTTC. It encodes CASSPTSYETQYF.

The gene calls are TRBV5-1 and TRBJ1-5; 8 bases are a match to TRBD1. Germline assignment: CDR1 SGHRS and CDR2 YFSETQ. The CDR3 is 14 amino acids. The junction had 8 bases not matched to a gene; V was cut back by 7 bases and J by 5 bases. The CDR3 nucleotides are TGCGCCAGCCGTCCTCAGGGGGCAGATCAGCCCCAGCATTTT. It yields the protein CASRPQGADQPQHF.

As DNA, the CDR3 is TGTGCCAGCTCACCGAAACAGGAACCTAACTATGGCTACACCTTC. It is translated as CASSPKQEPNYGYTF. This chain links TRBV18 with TRBJ1-2, with D perhaps TRBD1 (5 bases). Germline V gives CDR1 KGHSH, CDR2 LQKENI. This CDR3 has 15 amino acids. V was cut by 3 bases and J by 0 bases, with 11 bases left in between.

The V gene is TRBV28, the J gene TRBJ1-5; no clear D. This CDR3 region has 15 residues. Germline lookup yields CDR1 MDHEN and CDR2 SYDVKM. The V end lost 3 bases, the J end lost 3 bases, and 12 bases lay between the germline ends. CDR3 DNA sequence: TGTGCCAGCAGTTTCAGAAACAGAGACAATCAGCCCCAGCATTTT. This sequence encodes CASSFRNRDNQPQHF.

In its sample, this clone was seen a few times. The V call is TRBV28, the J call TRBJ1-3, with 8 bases lining up with TRBD1. V shed 3 bases, J shed 4 bases, and the junction held 5 bases outside the gene matches. The germline CDR1 and CDR2 sequences are MDHEN and SYDVKM. CDR3 length equals 15 residues. CDR3 sequence: CASSFRTGRGNTIYF. The CDR3, as DNA: TGTGCCAGCAGTTTCCGGACAGGGCGAGGAAACACCATATATTTT.

This clone was recorded only once. The same CDR3 also results from other DNA sequences found in this sample. The chain employs TRBV18 and TRBJ1-5; no definite D call. Germline V lookup: CDR1 KGHSH, CDR2 LQKENI. Trimming cost V 3 bases and J 2 bases, with 5 bases left between them. The CDR3 length is 13 residues. The CDR3 here is CASSPGGNQPQHF. The CDR3 DNA reads as TGTGCCAGCTCACCGGGCGGCAATCAGCCCCAGCATTTT.

The rearrangement joins TRBV11-3 to TRBJ2-3; 14 bases line up with TRBD2. Germline CDR1 is SGHNT and CDR2 is YENEEA. The CDR3 consists of 18 residues. J gave up 3 bases and V 1 base, and 6 bases lay outside the gene matches. DNA of the CDR3: TGTGCCAGCAGCTTAGTGTGGACTAGCGGGGGGAGTACAGATACGCAGTATTTT. Protein: CASSLVWTSGGSTDTQYF.

The chain carries TRBV25-1 and TRBJ1-2; 7 nucleotides align to TRBD1. The germline gives CDR1 MGHDK, CDR2 SYGVNS. V was clipped by 4 bases and J by 7 bases; unmatched bases: 12. The CDR3 sequence is 15 residues long. CDR3 in amino acids: CASSGQGTLSSGYTF. The CDR3 region has the DNA TGTGCCAGCAGTGGACAGGGTACCCTTTCGAGTGGCTACACCTTC.

The chain carries TRBV15 and TRBJ2-2; TRBD2 matches at 11 bases. The ends lost 5 bases at V and 8 bases at J; junction bases unmatched: 13. Per the germline V gene, CDR1 is LNHNV and CDR2 is YYDKDF (reference sequence). The CDR3 extends over 17 amino acids. The CDR3 bases are TGTGCCACCAGCGGACCGGGACTAGCGGCCCCGGGAGGGGAGCTGTTTTTT. Its protein product is CATSGPGLAAPGGELFF.

This clone was seen just once. The chain joins TRBV27 to TRBJ1-2; D not resolved. The V gene's germline CDR1 is MNHEY and CDR2 SMNVEV (reference sequence). V was clipped by 5 bases and J by 14 bases, with 12 bases between them. CDR3 length equals 10 residues. The chain's CDR3 is CASSTRTVTF. The CDR3 DNA reads TGTGCCAGCAGTACCCGGACTGTGACCTTC.

This clone was observed a single time. The junction shows a germline mismatch at one end, possibly a read error. The chain couples TRBV28 to TRBJ1-1; the D is unclear. The CDR3 is 13 amino acids. CDR1 and CDR2 (germline): MDHEN, SYDVKM. The CDR3 coding sequence is TGTGCCAGCAGGTCAGCGAGGAACGCTGAAGCTTTCTTT. It is translated as CASRSARNAEAFF.

V gene TRBV7-5 combines with J gene TRBJ1-1; TRBD1, the table's D call, lacks a check against the DNA. TRBV7-5 is assigned pseudogene status. The CDR3 contains 18 residues. The CDR3 nucleotides are TGTGCCAGAAGCTCACAGGGGACAGGGGCCCCGGGGAACACTGAAGCTTTCTTT. Translated: CARSSQGTGAPGNTEAFF.

This clone was detected only a few times. This chain connects TRBV2 to TRBJ2-7; possibly TRBD2 for D (5 bases). This CDR3 has 11 residues. From germline, CDR1 is SNHLY and CDR2 FYNNEI. The V gene lost 6 bases and the J gene lost 7 bases, with 10 bases spanning the gap. CDR3 DNA: TGTGCCAGCAGAAAACTAGAAGAGCAGTACTTC. Its protein product is CASRKLEEQYF.

The V and J genes are TRBV9 and TRBJ2-3, with 13 bases lining up with TRBD2. Germline V gene lookup returns CDR1 SGDLS and CDR2 YYNGEE. CDR3 length: 19 amino acids. Germline trimming cut 4 bases from V and 1 base from J; bases unmatched to any gene: 12. The CDR3 sequence: CASSPRTSGRGPGTDTQYF. CDR3 nucleotides: TGTGCCAGCAGCCCAAGGACTAGCGGGAGAGGTCCGGGCACAGATACGCAGTATTTT.

This rearrangement joins TRBV5-4 to TRBJ2-1; a weak D match, TRBD2 (6 bases). The CDR3 extends over 15 amino acids. From germline, CDR1 is SGHNT and CDR2 YYREEE (reference sequence). The V end lost 0 bases, the J end lost 3 bases, and 10 bases lay between the germline ends. The CDR3 sequence: CASSLDSGRYNEQFF. The CDR3 nucleotides are TGTGCCAGCAGCTTGGATAGCGGACGCTACAATGAGCAGTTCTTC.

The chain carries TRBV4-1 and TRBJ1-1; D perhaps matches TRBD1 (6 bases). The CDR3 contains 15 residues. Germline V gene lookup returns CDR1 MGHRA and CDR2 YSYEKL. Deletions cut 1 base from V and 0 bases from J, with 9 bases between. This CDR3 is CASSQGQAMNTEAFF. The DNA for the CDR3 is TGCGCCAGCAGCCAAGGACAGGCTATGAACACTGAAGCTTTCTTT.